This is a list of T cell receptor beta chains from one sample in a study of identical twins. TCRdb processed the 5' RACE reads anew with MiXCR; each CDR3 protein has one entry. In the table there are some 710,000 distinct CDR3 sequences, around 6% of which are singletons. The sample comprised naive T cells sorted from blood. The receptors come from a man aged 18 to 30 in good health. The CDR3 runs from the conserved cysteine through the conserved F or W. Fields, in order: D gene, V gene, clone size, CDR3 length, J gene, CDR3 protein, CDR3 DNA. D genes are given only for firm matches. Not every row has a clone size; where given, it reads once, few, many or a size class.

d_gene: TRBD2; v_gene: TRBV6-2/TRBV6-3; abundance: -; len: 21; j_gene: TRBJ2-1; CDR3aa: CASTRGGLAGGIKSSYNEQFF; CDR3nt: TGTGCCAGCACCCGGGGGGGACTAGCGGGAGGGATTAAGAGCTCCTACAATGAGCAGTTCTTC
d_gene: TRBD2; v_gene: TRBV4-1; abundance: few; len: 19; j_gene: TRBJ2-1; CDR3aa: CASSRPLQGFAGGPDEQFF; CDR3nt: TGCGCCAGCAGCCGCCCCCTACAGGGTTTTGCGGGAGGGCCGGATGAGCAGTTCTTC
d_gene: TRBD1; v_gene: TRBV5-1; abundance: many; len: 13; j_gene: TRBJ1-5; CDR3aa: CASSPGQGEPQHF; CDR3nt: TGCGCCAGCAGCCCCGGACAGGGAGAGCCCCAGCATTTT
d_gene: TRBD1; v_gene: TRBV12-3/TRBV12-4; abundance: few; len: 15; j_gene: TRBJ1-1; CDR3aa: CASSPTGQGRTEAFF; CDR3nt: TGTGCCAGCAGCCCGACGGGACAGGGGCGGACTGAAGCTTTCTTT
d_gene: -; v_gene: TRBV29-1; abundance: many; len: 12; j_gene: TRBJ2-5; CDR3aa: CSVGHKEETQYF; CDR3nt: TGCAGCGTTGGCCACAAAGAAGAGACCCAGTACTTC
d_gene: TRBD1; v_gene: TRBV11-2; abundance: -; len: 15; j_gene: TRBJ2-3; CDR3aa: CASSLEQGRKDTQYF; CDR3nt: TGTGCCAGCAGCTTAGAACAGGGGAGAAAAGATACGCAGTATTTT
d_gene: -; v_gene: TRBV5-1; abundance: few; len: 12; j_gene: TRBJ1-2; CDR3aa: CASNFGGSGYTF; CDR3nt: TGCGCCAGCAACTTCGGTGGGAGCGGCTACACCTTC
d_gene: -; v_gene: TRBV7-6; abundance: many; len: 11; j_gene: TRBJ2-1; CDR3aa: CASSAANEQFF; CDR3nt: TGTGCCAGCAGCGCTGCCAATGAGCAGTTCTTC
d_gene: -; v_gene: TRBV7-6; abundance: many; len: 12; j_gene: TRBJ2-3; CDR3aa: CASSSRANTQYF; CDR3nt: TGTGCCAGCAGCTCACGAGCAAATACGCAGTATTTT
d_gene: -; v_gene: TRBV10-3; abundance: -; len: 12; j_gene: TRBJ2-1; CDR3aa: CAISGGGNEQFF; CDR3nt: TGTGCCATCAGTGGTGGGGGGAATGAGCAGTTCTTC
d_gene: TRBD2; v_gene: TRBV24-1; abundance: many; len: 14; j_gene: TRBJ2-3; CDR3aa: CATSDFGGGHTQYF; CDR3nt: TGTGCCACCAGTGATTTTGGCGGGGGGCATACGCAGTATTTT
d_gene: -; v_gene: TRBV29-1; abundance: many; len: 12; j_gene: TRBJ2-7; CDR3aa: CSVEGGDYEQYF; CDR3nt: TGCAGCGTTGAAGGAGGGGATTACGAGCAGTACTTC
d_gene: TRBD1; v_gene: TRBV10-2; abundance: -; len: 14; j_gene: TRBJ1-1; CDR3aa: CASGGRTGDTEAFF; CDR3nt: TGCGCCAGTGGGGGTAGAACAGGGGACACTGAAGCTTTCTTT
d_gene: -; v_gene: TRBV5-1; abundance: many; len: 15; j_gene: TRBJ1-1; CDR3aa: CASSPQGGTGTEAFF; CDR3nt: TGCGCCAGCAGCCCGCAGGGCGGAACGGGCACTGAAGCTTTCTTT
d_gene: -; v_gene: TRBV27; abundance: many; len: 15; j_gene: TRBJ2-4; CDR3aa: CASSSGTYALDIQYF; CDR3nt: TGTGCCAGCAGTTCCGGGACATATGCGTTGGACATTCAGTACTTC
d_gene: -; v_gene: TRBV20-1; abundance: many; len: 11; j_gene: TRBJ2-7; CDR3aa: CSALQRYEQYF; CDR3nt: TGCAGTGCCCTACAACGCTACGAGCAGTACTTC
d_gene: -; v_gene: TRBV29-1; abundance: -; len: 13; j_gene: TRBJ1-4; CDR3aa: CSAHTAANEKLFF; CDR3nt: TGCAGCGCCCACACCGCGGCTAATGAAAAACTGTTTTTT
d_gene: -; v_gene: TRBV27; abundance: many; len: 14; j_gene: TRBJ2-1; CDR3aa: CASSSPGPFNEQFF; CDR3nt: TGTGCCAGCAGTTCTCCGGGACCCTTCAATGAGCAGTTCTTC
d_gene: -; v_gene: TRBV5-1; abundance: many; len: 14; j_gene: TRBJ2-7; CDR3aa: CASSLVVGSYEQYF; CDR3nt: TGCGCCAGCAGCTTGGTGGTCGGCTCCTACGAGCAGTACTTC
d_gene: -; v_gene: TRBV12-5; abundance: -; len: 16; j_gene: TRBJ2-1; CDR3aa: CASGPWTEMAQSEQFF; CDR3nt: TGTGCTAGTGGTCCATGGACCGAAATGGCGCAGAGTGAGCAGTTCTTC
d_gene: TRBD1; v_gene: TRBV4-1; abundance: -; len: 16; j_gene: TRBJ2-2; CDR3aa: CASSQFTGQGAGELFF; CDR3nt: TGCGCCAGCAGCCAGTTTACGGGACAGGGGGCCGGGGAGCTGTTTTTT
d_gene: -; v_gene: TRBV20-1; abundance: many; len: 12; j_gene: TRBJ2-2; CDR3aa: CSARRQAGELFF; CDR3nt: TGCAGTGCTAGGAGGCAGGCCGGGGAGCTGTTTTTT
d_gene: -; v_gene: TRBV5-1; abundance: few; len: 13; j_gene: TRBJ2-2; CDR3aa: CASSPDTAGELFF; CDR3nt: TGCGCCAGCAGCCCTGACACCGCCGGGGAGCTGTTTTTT
d_gene: -; v_gene: TRBV12-3/TRBV12-4; abundance: many; len: 16; j_gene: TRBJ1-1; CDR3aa: CASSYLKGGANTEAFF; CDR3nt: TGTGCCAGCAGCTACCTAAAAGGGGGGGCTAATACTGAAGCTTTCTTT
d_gene: TRBD2; v_gene: TRBV25-1; abundance: many; len: 17; j_gene: TRBJ2-1; CDR3aa: CASSEDRTSGRYNEQFF; CDR3nt: TGTGCCAGCAGTGAGGACCGGACTAGCGGGAGATACAATGAGCAGTTCTTC
d_gene: TRBD2; v_gene: TRBV5-1; abundance: few; len: 18; j_gene: TRBJ2-1; CDR3aa: CASSFGLAGGLSYNEQFF; CDR3nt: TGCGCCAGCAGCTTTGGACTAGCGGGAGGGTTATCCTACAATGAGCAGTTCTTC
d_gene: -; v_gene: TRBV27; abundance: few; len: 12; j_gene: TRBJ2-1; CDR3aa: CASSSDVDEQFF; CDR3nt: TGTGCCAGCAGTTCGGATGTAGATGAGCAGTTCTTC
d_gene: TRBD2; v_gene: TRBV6-1; abundance: many; len: 16; j_gene: TRBJ2-1; CDR3aa: CASRDGSSGAYNEQFF; CDR3nt: TGTGCCAGCAGAGACGGGTCTAGCGGAGCCTACAATGAGCAGTTCTTC
d_gene: -; v_gene: TRBV28; abundance: many; len: 12; j_gene: TRBJ2-5; CDR3aa: CASSLFEKTQYF; CDR3nt: TGTGCCAGCAGTTTATTCGAAAAAACCCAGTACTTC
d_gene: -; v_gene: TRBV12-3/TRBV12-4; abundance: -; len: 13; j_gene: TRBJ1-4; CDR3aa: CASNRPGQEKLFF; CDR3nt: TGTGCCAGCAACAGGCCCGGGCAGGAAAAACTGTTTTTT
d_gene: TRBD2; v_gene: TRBV10-3; abundance: many; len: 17; j_gene: TRBJ2-3; CDR3aa: CAISVSTSGRDTDTQYF; CDR3nt: TGTGCCATCAGTGTTAGCACTAGCGGGAGGGACACAGATACGCAGTATTTT
d_gene: TRBD1; v_gene: TRBV29-1; abundance: many; len: 11; j_gene: TRBJ2-1; CDR3aa: CSVDSGQKMFF; CDR3nt: TGCAGCGTTGATTCGGGACAGAAAATGTTCTTC
d_gene: -; v_gene: TRBV11-1; abundance: few; len: 19; j_gene: TRBJ2-4; CDR3aa: CASSERPPSREMGKNIQYF; CDR3nt: TGTGCCAGCAGCGAGCGACCCCCCAGCAGGGAAATGGGCAAAAACATTCAGTACTTC
d_gene: -; v_gene: TRBV12-3/TRBV12-4; abundance: many; len: 16; j_gene: TRBJ2-4; CDR3aa: CASSFPLQGRRGDQYF; CDR3nt: TGTGCCAGCAGTTTCCCCTTACAGGGCCGTAGGGGGGATCAGTACTTC
d_gene: -; v_gene: TRBV12-3/TRBV12-4; abundance: -; len: 12; j_gene: TRBJ2-4; CDR3aa: CASRDHGSIQYF; CDR3nt: TGTGCCAGCCGGGACCATGGGAGCATTCAGTACTTC
d_gene: TRBD2; v_gene: TRBV4-1; abundance: -; len: 14; j_gene: TRBJ2-1; CDR3aa: CASKASGRARYQFF; CDR3nt: TGCGCCAGCAAGGCTAGCGGGAGGGCCAGGTACCAGTTCTTC
d_gene: -; v_gene: TRBV7-9; abundance: -; len: 12; j_gene: TRBJ1-2; CDR3aa: CASSRRGERYTF; CDR3nt: TGTGCCAGCAGCCGCCGGGGGGAGCGCTACACCTTC
d_gene: -; v_gene: TRBV6-2/TRBV6-3; abundance: many; len: 11; j_gene: TRBJ2-1; CDR3aa: CASSQANEQFF; CDR3nt: TGTGCCAGCAGCCAAGCAAATGAGCAGTTCTTC
d_gene: -; v_gene: TRBV20-1; abundance: many; len: 15; j_gene: TRBJ2-1; CDR3aa: CSARDQFMSYNEQFF; CDR3nt: TGCAGTGCTAGAGACCAGTTTATGTCCTACAATGAGCAGTTCTTC
d_gene: -; v_gene: TRBV6-1; abundance: few; len: 16; j_gene: TRBJ2-3; CDR3aa: CASRIRETTSTDTQYF; CDR3nt: TGTGCCAGCAGGATTCGGGAGACTACCTCGACAGATACGCAGTATTTT
d_gene: TRBD1; v_gene: TRBV12-3/TRBV12-4; abundance: many; len: 14; j_gene: TRBJ2-5; CDR3aa: CASSGQGGQETQYF; CDR3nt: TGTGCCAGCAGTGGACAGGGTGGTCAAGAGACCCAGTACTTC
d_gene: TRBD2; v_gene: TRBV11-1; abundance: many; len: 18; j_gene: TRBJ2-1; CDR3aa: CASSLVAGLALRSGEQFF; CDR3nt: TGTGCCAGCAGCTTAGTGGCCGGACTAGCGCTAAGGAGCGGCGAGCAGTTCTTC
d_gene: TRBD2; v_gene: TRBV29-1; abundance: many; len: 15; j_gene: TRBJ2-3; CDR3aa: CSVTGTSGRTDTQYF; CDR3nt: TGCAGCGTAACCGGGACTAGCGGGAGGACAGATACGCAGTATTTT
d_gene: -; v_gene: TRBV20-1; abundance: many; len: 16; j_gene: TRBJ1-6; CDR3aa: CSAPPGEGNYNSPLHF; CDR3nt: TGCAGTGCCCCCCCAGGGGAGGGGAACTATAATTCACCCCTCCACTTT
d_gene: -; v_gene: TRBV2; abundance: -; len: 13; j_gene: TRBJ2-7; CDR3aa: CASVKGPSYEQYF; CDR3nt: TGTGCCAGCGTGAAAGGACCCTCCTACGAGCAGTACTTC
d_gene: -; v_gene: TRBV20-1; abundance: many; len: 18; j_gene: TRBJ2-2; CDR3aa: CSASNGRGNLMNTGELFF; CDR3nt: TGCAGTGCTAGTAACGGCCGGGGGAACCTAATGAACACCGGGGAGCTGTTTTTT
d_gene: -; v_gene: TRBV27; abundance: few; len: 13; j_gene: TRBJ1-2; CDR3aa: CASSFSVGDGYTF; CDR3nt: TGTGCCAGCAGTTTCTCTGTTGGGGATGGCTACACCTTC
d_gene: -; v_gene: TRBV5-1; abundance: -; len: 15; j_gene: TRBJ2-2; CDR3aa: CASSGGRGRTGELFF; CDR3nt: TGCGCCAGCAGTGGGGGGAGAGGGCGCACCGGGGAGCTGTTTTTT
d_gene: -; v_gene: TRBV6-5; abundance: -; len: 14; j_gene: TRBJ2-3; CDR3aa: CASSYTQYTDTQYF; CDR3nt: TGTGCCAGCAGTTATACCCAGTACACAGATACGCAGTATTTT
d_gene: TRBD2; v_gene: TRBV12-3/TRBV12-4; abundance: many; len: 16; j_gene: TRBJ2-1; CDR3aa: CASSFSPLAVKNEQFF; CDR3nt: TGTGCCAGCAGTTTTTCTCCGCTAGCGGTCAAGAATGAGCAGTTCTTC
d_gene: -; v_gene: TRBV5-1; abundance: few; len: 13; j_gene: TRBJ2-7; CDR3aa: CASSLRGLGEQYF; CDR3nt: TGCGCCAGCAGCTTACGGGGGCTGGGCGAGCAGTACTTC
d_gene: -; v_gene: TRBV6-2/TRBV6-3; abundance: few; len: 13; j_gene: TRBJ1-1; CDR3aa: CASRDTPNTEAFF; CDR3nt: TGTGCCAGCAGAGACACCCCAAACACTGAAGCTTTCTTT
d_gene: -; v_gene: TRBV9; abundance: many; len: 14; j_gene: TRBJ1-1; CDR3aa: CASSPLGWVTEAFF; CDR3nt: TGTGCCAGCAGCCCCCTTGGGTGGGTAACTGAAGCTTTCTTT
d_gene: TRBD2; v_gene: TRBV25-1; abundance: many; len: 19; j_gene: TRBJ2-1; CDR3aa: CASSPHPGTSGRGEIEQFF; CDR3nt: TGTGCCAGCAGTCCTCATCCGGGGACTAGCGGGAGAGGAGAGATTGAGCAGTTCTTC
d_gene: TRBD2; v_gene: TRBV27; abundance: -; len: 20; j_gene: TRBJ2-3; CDR3aa: CASSLLGSAGGPPSTDTQYF; CDR3nt: TGTGCCAGCAGTTTATTGGGCTCTGCGGGAGGGCCCCCTAGCACAGATACGCAGTATTTT
d_gene: TRBD1; v_gene: TRBV25-1; abundance: few; len: 17; j_gene: TRBJ1-1; CDR3aa: CASSVHSSGTAGTEAFF; CDR3nt: TGTGCCAGCAGTGTCCACAGCTCCGGGACAGCCGGGACTGAAGCTTTCTTT